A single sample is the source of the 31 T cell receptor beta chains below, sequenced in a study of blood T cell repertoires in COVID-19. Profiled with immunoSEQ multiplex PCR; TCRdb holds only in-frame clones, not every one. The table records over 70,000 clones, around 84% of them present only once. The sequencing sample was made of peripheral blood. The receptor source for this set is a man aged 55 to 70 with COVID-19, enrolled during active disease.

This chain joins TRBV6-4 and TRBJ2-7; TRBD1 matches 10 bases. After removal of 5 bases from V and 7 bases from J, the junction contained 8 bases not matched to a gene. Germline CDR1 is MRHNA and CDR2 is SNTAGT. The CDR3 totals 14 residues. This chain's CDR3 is CASSQDGQGGEQYF. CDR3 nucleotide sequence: TGTGCCAGCAGTCAGGACGGACAGGGGGGAGAGCAGTACTTC.

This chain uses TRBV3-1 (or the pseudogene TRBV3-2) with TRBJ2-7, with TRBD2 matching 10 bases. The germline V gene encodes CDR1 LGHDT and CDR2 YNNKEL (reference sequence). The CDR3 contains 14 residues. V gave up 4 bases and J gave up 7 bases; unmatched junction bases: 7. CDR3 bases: TGTGCCAGCAGCCTTAGCGGGAGGCTTCGTGAGCAGTACTTC. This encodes CASSLSGRLREQYF.

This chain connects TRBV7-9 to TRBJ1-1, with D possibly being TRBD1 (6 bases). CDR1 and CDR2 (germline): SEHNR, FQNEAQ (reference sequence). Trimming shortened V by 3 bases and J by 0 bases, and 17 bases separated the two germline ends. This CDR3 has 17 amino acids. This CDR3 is CASSFSRGIYMNTEAFF. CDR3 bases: TGTGCCAGCAGCTTTTCCAGGGGAATTTACATGAACACTGAAGCTTTCTTT. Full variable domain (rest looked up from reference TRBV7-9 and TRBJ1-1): DTGVSQNPRHKITKRGQNVTFRCDPISEHNRLYWYRQTLGQGPEFLTYFQNEAQLEKSRLLSDRFSAERPKGSFSTLEIQRTEQGDSAMYLCASSFSRGIYMNTEAFFGQGTRLTVV.

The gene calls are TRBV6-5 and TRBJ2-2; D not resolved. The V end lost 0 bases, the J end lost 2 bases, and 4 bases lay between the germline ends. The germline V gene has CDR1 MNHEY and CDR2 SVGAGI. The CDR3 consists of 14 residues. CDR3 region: CASSYSSNTGELFF. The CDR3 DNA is TGTGCCAGCAGTTACTCCTCCAACACCGGGGAGCTGTTTTTT.

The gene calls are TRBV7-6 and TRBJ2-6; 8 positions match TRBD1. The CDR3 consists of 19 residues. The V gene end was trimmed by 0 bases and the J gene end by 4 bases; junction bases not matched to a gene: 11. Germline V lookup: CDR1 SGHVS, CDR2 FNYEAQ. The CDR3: CASSLARGRGLGGANVLTF. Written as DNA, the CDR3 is TGTGCCAGCAGCTTAGCGCGGGGCAGGGGGCTTGGAGGGGCCAACGTCCTGACTTTC.

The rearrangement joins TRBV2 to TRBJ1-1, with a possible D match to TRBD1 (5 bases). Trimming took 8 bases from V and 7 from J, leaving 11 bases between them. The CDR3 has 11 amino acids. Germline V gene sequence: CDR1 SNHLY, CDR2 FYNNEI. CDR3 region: CASAGQIEAFF. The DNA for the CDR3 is TGTGCCAGCGCAGGACAAATTGAAGCTTTCTTT.

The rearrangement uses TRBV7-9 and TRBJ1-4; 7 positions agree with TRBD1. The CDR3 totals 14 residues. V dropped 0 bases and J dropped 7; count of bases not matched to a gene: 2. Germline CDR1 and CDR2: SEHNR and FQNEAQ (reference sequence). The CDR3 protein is CASSLAGGSEKLFF. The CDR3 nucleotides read TGTGCCAGCAGCTTAGCAGGGGGCAGTGAAAAACTGTTTTTT.

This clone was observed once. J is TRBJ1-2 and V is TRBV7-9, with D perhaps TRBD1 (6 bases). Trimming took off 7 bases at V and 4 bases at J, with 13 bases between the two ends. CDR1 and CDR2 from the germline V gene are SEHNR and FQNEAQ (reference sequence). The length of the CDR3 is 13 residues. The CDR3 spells CASTLTGAYGYTF. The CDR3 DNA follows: TGTGCCAGCACCCTGACAGGCGCCTATGGCTACACCTTC.

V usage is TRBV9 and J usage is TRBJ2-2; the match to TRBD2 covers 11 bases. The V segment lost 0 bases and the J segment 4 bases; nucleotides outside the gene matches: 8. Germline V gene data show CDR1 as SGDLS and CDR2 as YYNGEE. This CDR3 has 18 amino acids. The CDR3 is CASSVDRRLAGITGELFF. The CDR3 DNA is TGTGCCAGCAGCGTAGATCGGCGACTAGCGGGGATCACCGGGGAGCTGTTTTTT.

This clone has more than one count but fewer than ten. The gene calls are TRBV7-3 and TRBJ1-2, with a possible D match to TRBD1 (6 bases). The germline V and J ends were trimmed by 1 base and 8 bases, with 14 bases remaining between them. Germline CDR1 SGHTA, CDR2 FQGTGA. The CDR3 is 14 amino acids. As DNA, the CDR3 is TGTGCCAGCAGCTTAAATGGGGGCCCAGAGGGCTACACCTTC. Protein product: CASSLNGGPEGYTF.

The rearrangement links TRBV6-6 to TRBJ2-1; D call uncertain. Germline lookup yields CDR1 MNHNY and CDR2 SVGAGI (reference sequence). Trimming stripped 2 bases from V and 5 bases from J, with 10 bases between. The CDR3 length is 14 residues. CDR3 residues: CASSYPLSDNEQFF. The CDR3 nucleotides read TGTGCCAGCAGTTACCCTCTTTCGGACAATGAGCAGTTCTTC.

The CDR3 loop is CASSQVPLAEGPPIAQYF. The CDR3 coding sequence is TGTGCCAGCAGCCAAGTCCCCCTAGCGGAGGGCCCCCCTATTGCGCAGTATTTT. This chain joins TRBV4-2 and TRBJ2-3; TRBD2 agrees at 7 bases. The CDR3 covers 18 residues. The germline CDR1 and CDR2 sequences are LGHNA and YNFKEQ. The V segment lost 1 base and the J segment 10 bases; nucleotides outside the gene matches: 20.

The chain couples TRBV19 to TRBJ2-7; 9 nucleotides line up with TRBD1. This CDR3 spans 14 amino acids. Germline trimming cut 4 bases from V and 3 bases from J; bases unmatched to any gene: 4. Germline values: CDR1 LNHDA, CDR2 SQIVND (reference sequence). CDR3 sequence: CASSKWTGVYEQYF. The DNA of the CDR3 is TGTGCCAGTAGTAAATGGACAGGGGTCTACGAGCAGTACTTC.

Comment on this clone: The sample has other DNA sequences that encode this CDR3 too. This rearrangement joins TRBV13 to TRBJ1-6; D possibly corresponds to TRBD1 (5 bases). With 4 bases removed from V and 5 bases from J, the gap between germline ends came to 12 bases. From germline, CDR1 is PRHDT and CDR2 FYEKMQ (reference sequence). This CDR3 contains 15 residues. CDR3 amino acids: CASSSLGGDNSPLHF. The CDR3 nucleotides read TGTGCCAGCAGCTCCCTGGGAGGGGATAATTCACCCCTCCACTTT.

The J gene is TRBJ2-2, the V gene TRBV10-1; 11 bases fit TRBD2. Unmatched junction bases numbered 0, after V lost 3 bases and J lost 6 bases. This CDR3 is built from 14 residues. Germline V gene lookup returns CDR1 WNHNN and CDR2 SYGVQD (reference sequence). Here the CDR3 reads CASSDSGGAGELFF. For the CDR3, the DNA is TGCGCCAGCAGTGATAGCGGGGGGGCCGGGGAGCTGTTTTTT.

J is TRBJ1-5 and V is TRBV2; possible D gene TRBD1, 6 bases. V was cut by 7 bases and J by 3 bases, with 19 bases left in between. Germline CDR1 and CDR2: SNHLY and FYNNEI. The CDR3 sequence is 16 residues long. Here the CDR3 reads CASTRGGGDPNQPQHF. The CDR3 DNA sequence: TGTGCCAGCACCCGAGGGGGAGGGGACCCCAATCAGCCCCAGCATTTT.

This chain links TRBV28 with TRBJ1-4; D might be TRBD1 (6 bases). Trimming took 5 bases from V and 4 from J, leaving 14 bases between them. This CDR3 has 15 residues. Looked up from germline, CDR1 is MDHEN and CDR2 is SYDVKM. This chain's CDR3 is CASSTGPLINEKLFF. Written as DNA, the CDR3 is TGTGCCAGCAGTACAGGGCCTCTCATTAATGAAAAACTGTTTTTT.

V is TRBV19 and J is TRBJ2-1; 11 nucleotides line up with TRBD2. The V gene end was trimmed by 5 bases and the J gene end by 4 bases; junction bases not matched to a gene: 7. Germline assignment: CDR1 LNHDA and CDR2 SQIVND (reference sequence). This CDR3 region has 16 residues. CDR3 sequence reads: CASSVRLAGQYNEQFF. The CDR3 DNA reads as TGTGCCAGTAGTGTTAGACTAGCGGGACAGTACAATGAGCAGTTCTTC. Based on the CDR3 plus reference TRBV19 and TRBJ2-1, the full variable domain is DGGITQSPKYLFRKEGQNVTLSCEQNLNHDAMYWYRQDPGQGLRLIYYSQIVNDFQKGDIAEGYSVSREKKESFPLTVTSAQKNPTAFYLCASSVRLAGQYNEQFFGPGTRLTVL.

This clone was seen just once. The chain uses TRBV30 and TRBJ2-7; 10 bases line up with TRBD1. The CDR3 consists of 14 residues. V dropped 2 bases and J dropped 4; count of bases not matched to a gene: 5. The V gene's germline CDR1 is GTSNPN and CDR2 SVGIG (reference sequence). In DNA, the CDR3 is TGTGCCTGGAGTCCCCCGGACAGGGGGTACGAGCAGTACTTC. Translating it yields CAWSPPDRGYEQYF.

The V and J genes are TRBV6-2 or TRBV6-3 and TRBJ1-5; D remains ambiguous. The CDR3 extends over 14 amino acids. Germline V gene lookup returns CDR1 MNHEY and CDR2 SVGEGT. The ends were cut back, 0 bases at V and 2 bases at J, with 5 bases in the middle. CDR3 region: CASSYSYGNQPQHF. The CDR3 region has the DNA TGTGCCAGCAGTTACTCGTATGGCAATCAGCCCCAGCATTTT.

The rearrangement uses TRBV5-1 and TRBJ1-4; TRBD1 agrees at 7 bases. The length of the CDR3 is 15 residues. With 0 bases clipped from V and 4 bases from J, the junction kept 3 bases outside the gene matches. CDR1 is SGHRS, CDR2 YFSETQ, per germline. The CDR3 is CASSLEGDSNEKLFF. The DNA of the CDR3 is TGCGCCAGCAGCTTGGAGGGGGACAGTAATGAAAAACTGTTTTTT. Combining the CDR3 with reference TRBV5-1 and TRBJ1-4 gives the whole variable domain KAGVTQTPRYLIKTRGQQVTLSCSPISGHRSVSWYQQTPGQGLQFLFEYFSETQRNKGNFPGRFSGRQFSNSRSEMNVSTLELGDSALYLCASSLEGDSNEKLFFGSGTQLSVL.

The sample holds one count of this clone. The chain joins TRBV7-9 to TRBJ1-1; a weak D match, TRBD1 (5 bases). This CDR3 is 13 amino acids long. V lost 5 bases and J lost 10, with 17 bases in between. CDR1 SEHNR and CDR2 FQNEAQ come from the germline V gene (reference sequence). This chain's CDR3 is CASSQEGRGIAFF. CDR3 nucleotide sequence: TGTGCCAGCAGCCAAGAGGGGCGCGGGATAGCTTTCTTT.

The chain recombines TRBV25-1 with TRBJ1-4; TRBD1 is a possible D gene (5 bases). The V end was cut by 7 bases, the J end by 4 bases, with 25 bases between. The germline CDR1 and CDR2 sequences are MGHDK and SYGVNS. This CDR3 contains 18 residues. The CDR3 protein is CASTPPGVSTDNNEKLFF. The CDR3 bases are TGTGCCAGCACTCCCCCTGGGGTCTCGACAGATAATAATGAAAAACTGTTTTTT.

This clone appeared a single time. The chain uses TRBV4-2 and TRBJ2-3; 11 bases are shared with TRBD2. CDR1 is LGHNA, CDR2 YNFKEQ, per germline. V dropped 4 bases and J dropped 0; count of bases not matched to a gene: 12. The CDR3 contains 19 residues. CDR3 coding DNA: TGTGCCAGCAGCCTCGCGGCAACTAGCGGGAGTGGGAGCACAGATACGCAGTATTTT. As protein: CASSLAATSGSGSTDTQYF.

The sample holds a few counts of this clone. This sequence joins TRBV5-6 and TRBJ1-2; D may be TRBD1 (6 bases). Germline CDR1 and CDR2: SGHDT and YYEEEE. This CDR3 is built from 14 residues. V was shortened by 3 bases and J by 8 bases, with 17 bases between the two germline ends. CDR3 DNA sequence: TGTGCCAGCAGCTCAACAGGGTCAGCTGGGGGCTACACCTTC. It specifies CASSSTGSAGGYTF.

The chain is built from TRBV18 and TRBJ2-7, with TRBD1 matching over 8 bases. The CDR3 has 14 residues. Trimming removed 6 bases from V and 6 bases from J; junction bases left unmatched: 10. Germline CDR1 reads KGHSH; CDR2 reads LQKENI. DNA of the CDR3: TGTGCCAGCTCGGTGGGGACAGGCCTAGGCGAGCAGTACTTC. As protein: CASSVGTGLGEQYF.

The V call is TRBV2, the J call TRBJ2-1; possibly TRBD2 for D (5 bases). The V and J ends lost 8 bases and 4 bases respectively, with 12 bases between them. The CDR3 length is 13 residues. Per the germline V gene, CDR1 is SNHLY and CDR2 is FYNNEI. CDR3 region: CASLFGVYNEQFF. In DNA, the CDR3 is TGTGCCAGCTTATTCGGGGTATACAATGAGCAGTTCTTC.

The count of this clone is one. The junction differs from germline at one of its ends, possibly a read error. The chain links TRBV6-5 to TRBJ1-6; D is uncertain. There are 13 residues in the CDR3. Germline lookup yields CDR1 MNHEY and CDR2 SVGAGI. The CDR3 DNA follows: TGTGGCAGCAAGAGGTTGCGGGATTCACCCCTCCACTTT. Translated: CGSKRLRDSPLHF.

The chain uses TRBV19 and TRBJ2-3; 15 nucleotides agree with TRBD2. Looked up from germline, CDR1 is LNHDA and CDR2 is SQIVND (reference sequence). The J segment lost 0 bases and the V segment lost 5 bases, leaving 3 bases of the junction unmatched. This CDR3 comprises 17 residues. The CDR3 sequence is CASSFGLAGGSTDTQYF. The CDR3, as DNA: TGTGCCAGTAGTTTCGGACTAGCGGGGGGGAGCACAGATACGCAGTATTTT.

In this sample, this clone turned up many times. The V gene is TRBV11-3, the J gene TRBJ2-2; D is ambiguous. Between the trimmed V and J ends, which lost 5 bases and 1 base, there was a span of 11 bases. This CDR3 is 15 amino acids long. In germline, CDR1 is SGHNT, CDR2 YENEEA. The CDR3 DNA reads TGTGCCAGCAGCGTCGATGGGCAGAACACCGGGGAGCTGTTTTTT. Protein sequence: CASSVDGQNTGELFF.

This CDR3 is CASSFGTAYNEQFF. The CDR3 region has the DNA TGCGCCAGCAGCTTCGGGACAGCCTACAATGAGCAGTTCTTC. V and J are TRBV5-1 and TRBJ2-1; TRBD1 aligns across 7 bases. V gave up 2 bases and J gave up 2 bases; unmatched junction bases: 1. This CDR3 is built from 14 residues. The germline V gene encodes CDR1 SGHRS and CDR2 YFSETQ.